A single T cell receptor (beta chain) is shown here with its context. This CDR3 is also generated by other DNA sequences in the sample. This entry belongs to a study of shared clonotypes between healthy human individuals. The table came from immunoSEQ multiplex PCR; TCRdb's copy has only in-frame clones and leaves some out. This table has some 580,000 clones, 98% appearing once. The V end lost 5 bases, the J end lost 1 base, and 7 bases lay between the germline ends. Germline V gene lookup returns CDR1 SGHTA and CDR2 FQGTGA. This CDR3 comprises 13 residues. Naive CD8 cells lacked CD45RO and underwent positive selection for CCR7, leaving out terminally differentiated effector memory CD45RA+ cells. Donors comprised only Caucasian adults living in Nashville, Tennessee.

V gene TRBV7-3 combines with J gene TRBJ2-3; D is undetermined. The receptor's source is a man aged 25 to 45 in good health. The sequenced sample consisted of naive CD8+ T cells sorted from blood. The CDR3, as DNA: TGTGCCAGCAGCCTCGAGGGCACAGATACGCAGTATTTT. Its protein product is CASSLEGTDTQYF.